The 17 T cell receptor beta chains below come from one sample, sequenced in a study of T-cell memory formation after mild COVID-19. From the 5' RACE reads, TCRdb called clonotypes with MiXCR, one entry per CDR3 protein. The profile shows 300,000 to 350,000 distinct CDR3 sequences, 14% of them singletons. Material for sequencing was PBMCs or a T cell subset sorted from them (not recorded which). The receptors were sampled from a young man who had mild COVID-19 (a few samples of this study predate the infection). Cell type and time point are not known.

The chain has TRBV2 and TRBJ2-1, with D perhaps TRBD2 (7 bases). Germline V CDR1 and CDR2: SNHLY, FYNNEI. This CDR3 contains 13 residues. V was cut by 10 bases and J by 2 bases, with 12 bases left in between. The CDR3 DNA is TGTGCCACCAGGGGAGGGGCCTACAATGAGCAGTTCTTC. The encoded protein is CATRGGAYNEQFF.

This clonotype appeared a few times. The chain carries TRBV6-5 and TRBJ1-1; D gene uncertain. CDR1 is MNHEY, CDR2 SVGAGI, per germline. V was pared by 6 bases and J by 1 base, with 15 bases between. The CDR3 is made up of 15 amino acids. CDR3 bases: TGTGCCAGCAGGTTAAACATCTGGGGGAACACTGAAGCTTTCTTT. It yields the protein CASRLNIWGNTEAFF.

This clonotype has only a few counts. The V call is TRBV4-3, the J call TRBJ1-2; possibly TRBD1 for D (6 bases). Germline V gene data show CDR1 as LGHNA and CDR2 as YSLEER. The CDR3 totals 17 residues. V dropped 1 base and J dropped 8 bases, with 23 bases sitting between them. CDR3 region: CASSQGNYGQYPGGYTF. Here the CDR3 DNA reads TGCGCCAGCAGCCAAGGCAATTACGGACAGTATCCCGGGGGCTACACCTTC.

The J gene is TRBJ2-7, the V gene TRBV25-1; possibly TRBD2 for D (5 bases). CDR3 length: 14 residues. Germline CDR1 MGHDK, CDR2 SYGVNS. V was cut by 1 base and J by 6 bases, with 13 bases left in between. The CDR3 spells CASSESWSGFEQYF. Written as DNA, the CDR3 is TGTGCCAGCAGTGAATCTTGGTCGGGGTTCGAGCAGTACTTC.

The V and J genes are TRBV7-2 and TRBJ2-7, with 13 bases that match TRBD2. Germline values: CDR1 SGHTA, CDR2 FQGNSA. The CDR3 totals 19 residues. V shed 1 base and J 0 bases; nucleotides not matched to a gene: 9. The CDR3 region has the DNA TGTGCCAGCAGCTTAGGGATCGGGACTAGCGGGGTGAGCTCCTACGAGCAGTACGTC. It yields the protein CASSLGIGTSGVSSYEQYV.

This clonotype has more than one count but fewer than ten. This chain joins TRBV7-2 and TRBJ1-1; D gene unclear. The CDR3 contains 14 residues. Trimming left V 0 bases short and J 7 bases short, with 12 bases between. Germline V gives CDR1 SGHTA, CDR2 FQGNSA. This chain's CDR3 is CASSLARNSGEAFF. CDR3 DNA: TGTGCCAGCAGCTTAGCCCGTAATAGCGGTGAAGCTTTCTTT.

The chain recombines TRBV11-2 with TRBJ2-2; 9 nucleotides align to TRBD1. Germline V gene sequence: CDR1 SGHAT, CDR2 FQNNGV. This CDR3 has 18 residues. V dropped 5 bases and J dropped 3; count of bases not matched to a gene: 13. CDR3 loop: CASSTRNWDRAYTGELFF. CDR3 bases: TGTGCCAGCAGCACTAGAAATTGGGACAGGGCTTACACCGGGGAGCTGTTTTTT.

Concerning this clonotype itself: The junction departs from germline at one end; a sequencing error may be responsible. The gene calls are TRBV7-2 and TRBJ2-1; TRBD1 aligns across 8 bases. CDR1 is SGHTA and CDR2 is FQGNSA in the germline V gene. The CDR3 is 13 amino acids. The CDR3 region has the DNA TGTGCCAGCAGCTCCGGACAGGGTTTGGGGTCGGACTTC. This codes for CASSSGQGLGSDF.

The genes are TRBV7-9 and TRBJ2-7; a weak D match, TRBD1 (6 bases). Germline V gives CDR1 SEHNR, CDR2 FQNEAQ (reference sequence). The CDR3 has 12 amino acids. Trimming removed 5 bases at V and 7 bases at J, with 12 bases between. The CDR3 nucleotides read TGTGCCAGCAGCAAGGACAGCCTGGAGCAGTACGTC. Its translation: CASSKDSLEQYV.

V is TRBV7-2 and J is TRBJ2-3; D perhaps matches TRBD1 (6 bases). This CDR3 is built from 15 residues. Germline values: CDR1 SGHTA, CDR2 FQGNSA. Trimming pared 4 bases from V and 8 bases from J, leaving 19 bases between. CDR3 DNA sequence: TGTGCCAGCAGCTCCCTCTTGGGGGCGCCTGGTACGCAGTATTTT. The encoded protein is CASSSLLGAPGTQYF.

This clonotype was counted many times. The V gene is TRBV15, the J gene TRBJ1-2; D may be TRBD1 (5 bases). Germline CDR1 is LNHNV and CDR2 is YYDKDF (reference sequence). V was cut by 3 bases and J by 8 bases, with 10 bases left in between. The CDR3 has 12 amino acids. This CDR3 is CATSSQGGGYTF. The CDR3 region has the DNA TGTGCCACCAGCAGTCAGGGAGGCGGCTACACCTTC.

This chain links TRBV5-1 with TRBJ2-5; D tentatively fits TRBD1 or TRBD2 (6 bases each). V lost 3 bases to trimming and J lost 5 bases, with 17 bases between them. This CDR3 contains 15 residues. The germline V gene has CDR1 SGHRS and CDR2 YFSETQ. The CDR3 protein is CASSSQTGGGETQYF. The CDR3 region has the DNA TGCGCCAGCAGCTCGCAGACAGGTGGAGGGGAGACCCAGTACTTC. The full variable domain, rest sourced from reference TRBV5-1 and TRBJ2-5, is KAGVTQTPRYLIKTRGQQVTLSCSPISGHRSVSWYQQTPGQGLQFLFEYFSETQRNKGNFPGRFSGRQFSNSRSEMNVSTLELGDSALYLCASSSQTGGGETQYFGPGTRLLVL.

The CDR3 bases are TGCGCCAGCAGCCAACCGGGACAGGGGGTTCGTGGCTACACCTTC. It encodes CASSQPGQGVRGYTF. This rearrangement joins TRBV4-3 to TRBJ1-2, with 11 bases lining up with TRBD1. Losses at the gene ends were 2 bases for V and 7 bases for J; bases not matched to a gene: 6. This CDR3 is 15 amino acids long. CDR1 is LGHNA and CDR2 is YSLEER in the germline V gene.

This clonotype was detected ten times or more. This chain links TRBV5-1 with TRBJ1-2; 10 nucleotides line up with TRBD1. This CDR3 contains 15 residues. Germline V lookup: CDR1 SGHRS, CDR2 YFSETQ. Germline trimming cut 2 bases from V and 6 bases from J; bases unmatched to any gene: 7. For the CDR3, the DNA is TGCGCCAGCAGCTTCGGACAGGGGGAAAGGGATGGCTACACCTTC. It is translated as CASSFGQGERDGYTF.

The V call is TRBV28, the J call TRBJ1-6; possible D gene TRBD1, 5 bases. Trimming took off 6 bases at V and 14 bases at J, with 20 bases between the two ends. CDR3 size: 14 residues. Germline values: CDR1 MDHEN, CDR2 SYDVKM. The CDR3 DNA reads TGTGCCAGCAGCCCAGGGTCCTCAAATTTGGCCCTCCACTTT. Protein: CASSPGSSNLALHF.

This clonotype was counted at least ten times. The chain is built from TRBV5-1 and TRBJ2-2; D is ambiguous. The CDR3 is 14 residues long. V lost 2 bases and J 1 base, leaving 6 bases between the germline ends. Germline CDR1 and CDR2: SGHRS and YFSETQ. The CDR3 region has the DNA TGCGCCAGCAGCTTCGCCAAGAACACCGGGGAGCTGTTTTTT. As protein: CASSFAKNTGELFF.

This clonotype turned up a few times. The chain joins TRBV7-2 to TRBJ2-5, with unresolved D. Between the trimmed V and J ends, which lost 6 bases and 2 bases, there was a span of 13 bases. The CDR3 runs to 14 residues. The germline CDR1 and CDR2 sequences are SGHTA and FQGNSA. The CDR3 reads CASRPTAVQETQYF. Written as DNA, the CDR3 is TGTGCCAGCAGGCCAACTGCTGTGCAAGAGACCCAGTACTTC.